This paragraph reports one T cell receptor (beta chain). This entry comes from a study of blood T cell repertoires in COVID-19. About the study: The United States, Italy and Spain supplied acute and convalescent COVID-19 samples. Sample material is recorded as cDNA or gDNA derived from T cells, B-cell-depleted T cells, or PBMCs.

CDR1 and CDR2 (germline): SGHVS, FQNEAQ. This CDR3 contains 16 residues. V was clipped by 5 bases and J by 4 bases; unmatched bases: 9. Measured with immunoSEQ multiplex PCR; TCRdb has only the in-frame clones, and not every one. The table has tens of thousands of clones, around 87% seen once; the top ten hold 8.3%. The chain employs TRBV7-8 and TRBJ2-2; 8 nucleotides align to TRBD1. The sample taken for sequencing was peripheral blood. The sequence was collected from a man over 45 with active COVID-19. DNA for the CDR3: TGTGCCAGCAGCCCCGGGCGGCAGGGGGCCACCGGGGAGCTGTTTTTT. It is translated as CASSPGRQGATGELFF.